This T cell receptor (beta chain) was observed in a study of PD-1 blockade in classical Hodgkin lymphoma. The V end lost 5 bases, the J end lost 3 bases, and 14 bases lay between the germline ends. The CDR3 spans 14 residues. CDR1 and CDR2 from the germline V gene are SGHAT and FQNNGV. Method: immunoSEQ multiplex PCR; TCRdb's copy keeps in-frame clones and lacks some. The table has about 32,000 clones, about four fifths seen once. Time point given: cycle 4 day 1 (C4D1), after six to seven weeks of nivolumab. No patient escaped relapse after autologous stem cell transplantation, and brentuximab vedotin exposure varied.

The chain couples TRBV11-2 to TRBJ2-7, with D possibly matching TRBD2 (6 bases). This sequence originates from a human donor with classical Hodgkin lymphoma. The specimen was peripheral blood mononuclear cells (PBMCs), collected before the fourth cycle of nivolumab. This chain's CDR3 is CASSLLQTSYEQYF. CDR3 nucleotide sequence: TGTGCCAGCAGCCTACTACAGACTAGCTACGAGCAGTACTTC.